What follows are 4 T cell receptor beta chains derived from one specimen sequenced in a study of blood T cell repertoires in COVID-19. Generated by immunoSEQ multiplex PCR, the TCRdb table keeps only in-frame clones and is missing some. The sample carries 180,000 or so clones, around 86% recorded once. Sequenced material: peripheral blood. These receptors were obtained from a man between 18 and 29 years old with acute or convalescent COVID-19.

The chain recombines TRBV5-1 with TRBJ2-6; D perhaps matches TRBD1 (6 bases). CDR3 size: 16 residues. The V and J ends lost 3 bases and 2 bases respectively, with 12 bases between them. CDR1 is SGHRS, CDR2 YFSETQ, per germline. The CDR3 DNA sequence: TGCGCCAGCAGCTCAACAGGGTATACTGGGGCCAACGTCCTGACTTTC. Protein sequence: CASSSTGYTGANVLTF.

This chain joins TRBV12-3 or TRBV12-4 and TRBJ1-6; maybe TRBD1 (5 bases). CDR3 length: 13 residues. The ends were cut back, 4 bases at V and 10 bases at J, with 11 bases in the middle. The DNA of the CDR3 is TGTGCCAGCAGTTCAGGACAAGGATCACCCCTCCACTTT. Its protein is CASSSGQGSPLHF.

V usage is TRBV4-1 and J usage is TRBJ2-2; 7 bases agree with TRBD2. Germline CDR1 is MGHRA and CDR2 is YSYEKL. The CDR3 runs to 16 residues. V lost 0 bases and J lost 5; bases outside the gene matches: 6. CDR3 sequence: CASSQDGDGGTGELFF. The CDR3 DNA sequence: TGCGCCAGCAGCCAAGATGGGGACGGGGGGACCGGGGAGCTGTTTTTT.

This chain uses TRBV6-6 with TRBJ1-1; 8 bases line up with TRBD1. V shed 5 bases, J shed 1 base, and the junction held 6 bases outside the gene matches. The germline V gene encodes CDR1 MNHNY and CDR2 SVGAGI (reference sequence). This CDR3 spans 15 amino acids. The CDR3 bases are TGTGCCAGCAGTCAAGGACAGGGAAGGAACACTGAAGCTTTCTTT. Protein product: CASSQGQGRNTEAFF.